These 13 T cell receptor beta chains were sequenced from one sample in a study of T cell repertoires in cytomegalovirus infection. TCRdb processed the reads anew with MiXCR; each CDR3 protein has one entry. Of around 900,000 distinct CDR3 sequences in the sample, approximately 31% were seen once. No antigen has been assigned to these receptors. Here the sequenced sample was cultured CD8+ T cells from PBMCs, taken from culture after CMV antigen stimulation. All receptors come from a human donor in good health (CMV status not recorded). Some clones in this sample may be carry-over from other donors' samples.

As DNA, the CDR3 is TGTGCCAGCAGTCTCTCGAGGGGGGCTGGGGAGCTGTTTTTT. This gives the protein CASSLSRGAGELFF. This chain connects TRBV6-2 or TRBV6-3 to TRBJ2-2; D possibly matches TRBD1 or TRBD2 (6 bases each). The CDR3 spans 14 residues. CDR1 and CDR2 from the germline V gene are MNHEY and SVGEGT. The V gene lost 5 bases and the J gene lost 8 bases, with 15 bases spanning the gap.

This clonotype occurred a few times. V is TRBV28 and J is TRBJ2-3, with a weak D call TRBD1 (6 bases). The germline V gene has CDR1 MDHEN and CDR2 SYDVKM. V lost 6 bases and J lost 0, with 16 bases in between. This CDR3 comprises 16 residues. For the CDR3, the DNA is TGTGCCAGCAGAGAGATAGGGGGAATTAGCACAGATACGCAGTATTTT. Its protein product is CASREIGGISTDTQYF.

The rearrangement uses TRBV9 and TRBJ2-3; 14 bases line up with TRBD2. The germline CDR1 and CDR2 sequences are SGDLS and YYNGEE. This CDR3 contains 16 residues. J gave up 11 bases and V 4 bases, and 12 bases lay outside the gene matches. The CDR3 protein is CASSRGTSGGALGQYF. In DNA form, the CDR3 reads TGTGCCAGCAGCCGGGGGACTAGCGGGGGAGCCTTGGGGCAGTATTTT.

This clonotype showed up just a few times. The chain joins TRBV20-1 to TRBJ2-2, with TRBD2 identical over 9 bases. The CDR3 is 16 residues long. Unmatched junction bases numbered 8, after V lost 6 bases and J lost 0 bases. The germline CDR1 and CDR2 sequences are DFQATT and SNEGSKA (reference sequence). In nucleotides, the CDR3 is TGCAGTGCCTTAGCAGCTAGCGGGACGAACACCGGGGAGCTGTTTTTT. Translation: CSALAASGTNTGELFF.

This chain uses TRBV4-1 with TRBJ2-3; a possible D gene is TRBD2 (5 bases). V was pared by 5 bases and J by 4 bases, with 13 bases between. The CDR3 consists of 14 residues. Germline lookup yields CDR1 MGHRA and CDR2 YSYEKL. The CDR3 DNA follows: TGCGCCAGCAGCTCACTAGTTGGGTCAGATACGCAGTATTTT. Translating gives CASSSLVGSDTQYF.

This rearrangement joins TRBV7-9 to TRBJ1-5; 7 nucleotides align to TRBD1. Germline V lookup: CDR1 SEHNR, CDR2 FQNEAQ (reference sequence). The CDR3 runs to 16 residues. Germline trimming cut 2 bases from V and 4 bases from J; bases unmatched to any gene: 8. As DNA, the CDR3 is TGTGCCAGCAGCTTATCGGCAGGGGGTTGGAATCAGCCCCAGCATTTT. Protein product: CASSLSAGGWNQPQHF.

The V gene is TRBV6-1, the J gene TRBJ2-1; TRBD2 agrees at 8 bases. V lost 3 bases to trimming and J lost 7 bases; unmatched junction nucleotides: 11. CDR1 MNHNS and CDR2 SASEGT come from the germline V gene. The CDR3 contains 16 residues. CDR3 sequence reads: CASSDALAVAGNEQFF. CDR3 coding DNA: TGTGCCAGCAGTGACGCACTAGCGGTCGCGGGGAATGAGCAGTTCTTC.

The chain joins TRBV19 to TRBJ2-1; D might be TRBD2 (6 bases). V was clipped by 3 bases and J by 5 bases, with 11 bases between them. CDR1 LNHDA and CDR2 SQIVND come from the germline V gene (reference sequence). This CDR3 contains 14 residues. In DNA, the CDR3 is TGTGCCAGTAGTATGACGGGCGGGGACAATGAGCAGTTCTTC. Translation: CASSMTGGDNEQFF. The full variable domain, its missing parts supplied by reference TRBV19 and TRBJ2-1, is DGGITQSPKYLFRKEGQNVTLSCEQNLNHDAMYWYRQDPGQGLRLIYYSQIVNDFQKGDIAEGYSVSREKKESFPLTVTSAQKNPTAFYLCASSMTGGDNEQFFGPGTRLTVL.

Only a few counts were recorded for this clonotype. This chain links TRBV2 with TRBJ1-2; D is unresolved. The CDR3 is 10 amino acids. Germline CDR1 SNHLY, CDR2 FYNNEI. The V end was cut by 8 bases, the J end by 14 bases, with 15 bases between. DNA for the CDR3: TGTGCCAGCGCCGGGAAGATGAATACCTTC. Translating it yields CASAGKMNTF.

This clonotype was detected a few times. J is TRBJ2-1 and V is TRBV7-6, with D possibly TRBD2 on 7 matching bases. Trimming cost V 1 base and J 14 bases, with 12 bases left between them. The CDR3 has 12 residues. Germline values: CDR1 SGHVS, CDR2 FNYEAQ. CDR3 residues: CASSLGGGQKFF. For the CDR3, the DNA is TGTGCCAGCAGCTTAGGGGGGGGCCAAAAGTTCTTC.

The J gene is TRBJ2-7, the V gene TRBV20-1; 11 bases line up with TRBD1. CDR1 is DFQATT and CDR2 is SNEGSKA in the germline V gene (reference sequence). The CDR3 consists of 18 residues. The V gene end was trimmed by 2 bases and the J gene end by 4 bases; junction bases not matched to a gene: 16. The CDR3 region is CSARRGQGARRPDYEQYF. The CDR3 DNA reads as TGCAGTGCTAGAAGAGGACAGGGGGCGAGACGACCTGATTACGAGCAGTACTTC.

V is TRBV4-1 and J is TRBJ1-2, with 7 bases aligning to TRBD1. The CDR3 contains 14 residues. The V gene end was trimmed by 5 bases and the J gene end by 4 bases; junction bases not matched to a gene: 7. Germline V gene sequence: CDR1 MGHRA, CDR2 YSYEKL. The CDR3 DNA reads TGCGCCAGCAGCAAAGGGGGCGCCCGCTATGGCTACACCTTC. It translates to CASSKGGARYGYTF.

The chain's CDR3 is CATSEGATETQYF. The CDR3 DNA follows: TGTGCCACCAGTGAGGGGGCCACGGAGACCCAGTACTTC. V and J are TRBV24-1 and TRBJ2-5, with D possibly being TRBD1 (6 bases). Germline CDR1 KGHDR, CDR2 SFDVKD. CDR3 length: 13 amino acids. Trimming removed 4 bases at V and 5 bases at J, with 10 bases between.